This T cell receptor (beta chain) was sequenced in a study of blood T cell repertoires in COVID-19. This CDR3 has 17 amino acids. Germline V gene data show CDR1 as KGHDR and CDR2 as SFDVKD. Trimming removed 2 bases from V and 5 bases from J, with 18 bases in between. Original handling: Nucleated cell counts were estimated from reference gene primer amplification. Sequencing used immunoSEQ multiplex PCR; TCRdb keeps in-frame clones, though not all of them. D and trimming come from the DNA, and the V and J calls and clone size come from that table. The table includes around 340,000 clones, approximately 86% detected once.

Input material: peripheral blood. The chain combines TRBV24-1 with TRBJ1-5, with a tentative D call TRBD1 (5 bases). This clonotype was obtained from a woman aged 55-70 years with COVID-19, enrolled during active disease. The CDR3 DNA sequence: TGTGCCACCAGTGATTCGGGGGGAAGGACTTCAGATCAGCCCCAGCATTTT. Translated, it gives CATSDSGGRTSDQPQHF.